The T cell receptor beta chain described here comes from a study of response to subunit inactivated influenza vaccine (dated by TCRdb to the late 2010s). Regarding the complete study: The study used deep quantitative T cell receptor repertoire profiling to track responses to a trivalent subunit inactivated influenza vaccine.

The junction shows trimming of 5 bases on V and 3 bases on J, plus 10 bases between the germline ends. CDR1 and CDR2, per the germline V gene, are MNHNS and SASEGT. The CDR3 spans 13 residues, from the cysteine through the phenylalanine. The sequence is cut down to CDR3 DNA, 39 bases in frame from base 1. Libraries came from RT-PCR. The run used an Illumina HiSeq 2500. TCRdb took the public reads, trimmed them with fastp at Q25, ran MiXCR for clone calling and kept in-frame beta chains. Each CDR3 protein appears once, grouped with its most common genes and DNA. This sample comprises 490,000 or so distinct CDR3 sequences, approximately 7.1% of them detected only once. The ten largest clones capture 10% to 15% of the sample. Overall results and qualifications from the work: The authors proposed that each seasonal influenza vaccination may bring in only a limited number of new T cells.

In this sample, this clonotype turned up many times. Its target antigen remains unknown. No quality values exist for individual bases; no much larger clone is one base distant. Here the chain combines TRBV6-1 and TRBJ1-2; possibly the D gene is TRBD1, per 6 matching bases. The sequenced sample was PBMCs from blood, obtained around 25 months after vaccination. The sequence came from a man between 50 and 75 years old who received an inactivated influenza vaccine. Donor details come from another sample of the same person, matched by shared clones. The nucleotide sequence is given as TGTGCCAGCAGTAAGGACAGTGACTATGGCTACACCTTC. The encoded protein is CASSKDSDYGYTF.